The 2 T cell receptor beta chains below all came from one sample that was sequenced in a study of neurological immune-mediated disorders. MiXCR, applied by TCRdb to the 5' RACE reads, yields one record per CDR3 protein. The data contain around 130,000 distinct CDR3 sequences, roughly 3.2% of them seen just once; the ten biggest clones take up roughly 1.3%. The source material was PBMCs. The receptor source for this set is a woman aged 25-40 years with multiple sclerosis.

This clonotype was seen at least ten times. This sequence joins TRBV12-3 or TRBV12-4 and TRBJ2-2, with 8 bases fitting TRBD2. The CDR3 covers 15 residues. With V trimmed by 6 bases and J by 7 bases, 10 bases remained unmatched. The CDR3: CASRPPGLVLGELFF. CDR3 nucleotide sequence: TGTGCCAGCAGACCACCGGGACTAGTGCTCGGGGAGCTGTTTTTT.

At least ten counts were recorded for this clonotype. CDR3 in DNA: TGCAGTGCTAGAGGAGGTGGGGATCAGCCCCAGCATTTT. Amino acid sequence: CSARGGGDQPQHF. This sequence joins TRBV20-1 and TRBJ1-5; D gene ambiguous. V gave up 1 base and J gave up 5 bases, with 9 bases separating them. This CDR3 is 13 amino acids long. Germline-derived CDR1 and CDR2 are DFQATT and SNEGSKA (reference sequence).